The 5 T cell receptor beta chains listed next were all sequenced from one sample in a study of T cell responses to AZD1222 COVID-19 vaccine. Sequenced by immunoSEQ multiplex PCR; TCRdb stores in-frame clones only, minus some. The table lists 130,000 to 150,000 clones, about 90% of them singletons, with about 4% in the top ten. Sequencing was performed on peripheral blood, taken 28 days after the second AZD1222 dose. Receptors originate from an adult who received the AZD1222 COVID-19 vaccine.

J is TRBJ1-1 and V is TRBV19; 7 bases map to TRBD1. Germline CDR1 is LNHDA and CDR2 is SQIVND (reference sequence). The CDR3 covers 14 residues. V trimming: 4 bases; J trimming: 3 bases; junction bases outside the gene matches: 5. The CDR3 region is CASSTLDRDTEAFF. DNA for the CDR3: TGTGCCAGTAGTACCCTCGACAGGGACACTGAAGCTTTCTTT.

The chain has TRBV19 and TRBJ2-7; 11 bases fit TRBD1. Germline V gene lookup returns CDR1 LNHDA and CDR2 SQIVND (reference sequence). The CDR3 loop spans 14 amino acids. V was pared by 3 bases and J by 4 bases, with 2 bases of the junction left unmatched. CDR3 in amino acids: CASSIGTGGYEQYF. CDR3 nucleotides: TGTGCCAGTAGTATCGGGACAGGGGGTTACGAGCAGTACTTC.

This chain links TRBV4-1 with TRBJ1-5, with D unresolved. From germline, CDR1 is MGHRA and CDR2 YSYEKL. The CDR3 extends over 15 amino acids. V gave up 0 bases and J gave up 3 bases, with 9 bases separating them. CDR3 bases: TGCGCCAGCAGCCAAGAGGCACTAGACAATCAGCCCCAGCATTTT. This gives the protein CASSQEALDNQPQHF.

The CDR3 reads CSVEDRLAEYF. CDR3 bases: TGCAGCGTTGAAGACAGGTTGGCCGAGTACTTC. The chain combines TRBV29-1 with TRBJ2-7; D is undetermined. Germline-derived CDR1 and CDR2 are SQVTM and ANQGSEA. CDR3 length: 11 amino acids. Trimming shortened V by 0 bases and J by 11 bases, and 11 bases separated the two germline ends.

The chain uses TRBV7-9 and TRBJ2-1; 11 bases are shared with TRBD2. With V trimmed by 1 base and J by 7 bases, 3 bases remained unmatched. The CDR3 loop spans 15 amino acids. Germline lookup yields CDR1 SEHNR and CDR2 FQNEAQ (reference sequence). CDR3 coding DNA: TGTGCCAGCAGCTTAGGGGGACTAGCGGCAAATGAGCAGTTCTTC. It encodes CASSLGGLAANEQFF.